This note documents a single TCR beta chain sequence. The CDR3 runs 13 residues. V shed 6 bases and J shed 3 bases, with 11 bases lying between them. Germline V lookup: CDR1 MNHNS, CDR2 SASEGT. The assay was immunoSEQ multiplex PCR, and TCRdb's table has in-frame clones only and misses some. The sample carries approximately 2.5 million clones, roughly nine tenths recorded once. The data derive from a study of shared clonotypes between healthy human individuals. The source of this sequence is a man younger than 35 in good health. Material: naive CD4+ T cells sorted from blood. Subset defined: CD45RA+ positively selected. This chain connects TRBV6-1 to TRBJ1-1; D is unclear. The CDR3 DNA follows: TGTGCCAGCAGGGAACCATCGGACACTGAAGCTTTCTTT. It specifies CASREPSDTEAFF.